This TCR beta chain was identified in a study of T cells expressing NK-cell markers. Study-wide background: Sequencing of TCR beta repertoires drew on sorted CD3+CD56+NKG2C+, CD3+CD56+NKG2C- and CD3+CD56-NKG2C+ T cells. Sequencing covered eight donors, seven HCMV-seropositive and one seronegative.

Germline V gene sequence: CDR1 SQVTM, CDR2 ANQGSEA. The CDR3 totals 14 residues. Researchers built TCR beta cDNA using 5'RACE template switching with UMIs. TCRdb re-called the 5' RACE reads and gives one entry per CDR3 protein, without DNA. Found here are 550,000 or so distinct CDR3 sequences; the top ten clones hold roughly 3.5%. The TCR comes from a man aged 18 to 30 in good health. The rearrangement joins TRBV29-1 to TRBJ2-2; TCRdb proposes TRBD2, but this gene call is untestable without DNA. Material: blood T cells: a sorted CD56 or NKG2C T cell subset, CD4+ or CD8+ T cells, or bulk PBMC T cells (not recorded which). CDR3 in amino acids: CSVYGTRGTGELFF.